The entry below describes one TCR beta chain. TCRdb's copy holds only in-frame clones and misses some; the assay was immunoSEQ multiplex PCR. The sample holds approximately 160,000 clones; just over 90% are singletons and the top ten take over 4%. This record belongs to a study of control samples from healthy donors and cancer patients. This CDR3 comprises 11 residues. V dropped 6 bases and J dropped 0 bases, with 2 bases sitting between them. The sample comprised blood. The origin of this receptor is a woman in her fifties or sixties in good health. This chain uses TRBV12-3 or TRBV12-4 with TRBJ1-1; D is unresolved. CDR3 residues: CASRMNTEAFF. The CDR3 DNA reads TGTGCCAGCAGGATGAACACTGAAGCTTTCTTT.